These 32 T cell receptor beta chains came from one sample sequenced in a study of blood T cell repertoires in COVID-19. Sequenced by immunoSEQ multiplex PCR; TCRdb stores in-frame clones only, minus some. The sample has 200,000 to 250,000 clones, more than 85% seen once. The sequencing input was peripheral blood. These receptors all come from a man in his fifties or sixties with COVID-19, enrolled during active disease.

The chain uses TRBV19 and TRBJ1-1; weak D call: TRBD1 (6 bases). From germline, CDR1 is LNHDA and CDR2 SQIVND (reference sequence). Trimming removed 3 bases at V and 4 bases at J, with 15 bases between. The CDR3 is 15 amino acids. The CDR3 DNA follows: TGTGCCAGTAGTATCAGTGGGGGCTTGAGCACTGAAGCTTTCTTT. This translates into CASSISGGLSTEAFF. Full variable domain (rest looked up from reference TRBV19 and TRBJ1-1): DGGITQSPKYLFRKEGQNVTLSCEQNLNHDAMYWYRQDPGQGLRLIYYSQIVNDFQKGDIAEGYSVSREKKESFPLTVTSAQKNPTAFYLCASSISGGLSTEAFFGQGTRLTVV.

The chain combines TRBV2 with TRBJ2-7, with TRBD2 identical over 9 bases. CDR1 and CDR2 from the germline V gene are SNHLY and FYNNEI. The V gene end was trimmed by 8 bases and the J gene end by 3 bases; junction bases not matched to a gene: 14. CDR3 size: 16 residues. Here the CDR3 reads CASQGWNSGSLYEQYF. In nucleotides, the CDR3 is TGTGCCAGCCAGGGTTGGAATAGCGGGAGCCTCTACGAGCAGTACTTC.

The chain is built from TRBV7-9 and TRBJ1-2; possibly TRBD1 for D (5 bases). Germline-derived CDR1 and CDR2 are SEHNR and FQNEAQ (reference sequence). This CDR3 is 18 amino acids long. Trimming shortened V by 1 base and J by 0 bases, and 18 bases separated the two germline ends. The CDR3, as DNA: TGTGCCAGCAGCTTAGGACAGATCCCAGCAGATGCTAACTATGGCTACACCTTC. This gives the protein CASSLGQIPADANYGYTF.

The chain has TRBV19 and TRBJ2-7; TRBD2 might be the D (6 bases). The germline gives CDR1 LNHDA, CDR2 SQIVND (reference sequence). CDR3 length: 13 residues. V was cut by 5 bases and J by 3 bases, with 11 bases left in between. The CDR3 protein is CASSHGSGYEQYF. In nucleotides, the CDR3 is TGTGCCAGTAGTCACGGGAGTGGCTACGAGCAGTACTTC.

The V call is TRBV9, the J call TRBJ1-6, with a tentative D call TRBD1 (5 bases). The germline V gene encodes CDR1 SGDLS and CDR2 YYNGEE. The CDR3 loop spans 14 amino acids. The V end lost 4 bases, the J end lost 3 bases, and 8 bases lay between the germline ends. CDR3 amino acids: CASSPGHYNSPLHF. The CDR3 nucleotides are TGTGCCAGCAGCCCCGGACACTATAATTCACCCCTCCACTTT.

V usage is TRBV11-2 and J usage is TRBJ2-7, with D possibly being TRBD1 (7 bases). V lost 1 base and J 2 bases, leaving 12 bases between the germline ends. The germline V gene has CDR1 SGHAT and CDR2 FQNNGV. CDR3 length: 15 amino acids. As DNA, the CDR3 is TGTGCCAGCAGCTTAGGAGGAGGGGGCCCCTACGAGCAGTACTTC. Its translation is CASSLGGGGPYEQYF.

J is TRBJ2-2 and V is TRBV6-4, with 9 bases identical to TRBD1. This CDR3 spans 18 amino acids. Germline V gene sequence: CDR1 MRHNA, CDR2 SNTAGT. V lost 7 bases to trimming and J lost 5 bases; unmatched junction nucleotides: 17. The CDR3: CASTSPRGGQGFTGELFF. Written as DNA, the CDR3 is TGTGCCAGCACCTCCCCAAGGGGGGGACAGGGTTTTACCGGGGAGCTGTTTTTT.

This rearrangement joins TRBV30 to TRBJ2-1, with 11 nucleotides matching TRBD2. The CDR3 loop spans 15 amino acids. Germline CDR1 reads GTSNPN; CDR2 reads SVGIG (reference sequence). Germline trimming cut 3 bases from V and 2 bases from J; bases unmatched to any gene: 3. The CDR3 DNA reads as TGTGCCTGGAGCCTAGCGGGGGGCACCTACAATGAGCAGTTCTTC. This codes for CAWSLAGGTYNEQFF.

The chain uses TRBV9 and TRBJ2-7, with 14 bases aligning to TRBD2. The CDR3 loop spans 16 amino acids. Looked up from germline, CDR1 is SGDLS and CDR2 is YYNGEE. After removal of 4 bases from V and 4 bases from J, the junction contained 7 bases not matched to a gene. The CDR3 region is CASSFSRTSGRYEQYF. The CDR3 DNA reads TGTGCCAGCAGCTTCTCCCGGACTAGCGGGAGGTACGAGCAGTACTTC.

The gene calls are TRBV18 and TRBJ1-1; tentative D call: TRBD1 (5 bases). The CDR3 spans 15 residues. V was trimmed by 3 bases and J by 0 bases, leaving 11 bases between them. Germline CDR1 is KGHSH and CDR2 is LQKENI. The CDR3 spells CASSPRGGMNTEAFF. CDR3 sequence (DNA): TGTGCCAGCTCACCCCGGGGGGGGATGAACACTGAAGCTTTCTTT. Full variable domain (remainder filled in from reference TRBV18 and TRBJ1-1): NAGVMQNPRHLVRRRGQEARLRCSPMKGHSHVYWYRQLPEEGLKFMVYLQKENIIDESGMPKERFSAEFPKEGPSILRIQQVVRGDSAAYFCASSPRGGMNTEAFFGQGTRLTVV.

The chain employs TRBV5-6 and TRBJ1-2; 9 nucleotides align to TRBD1. The CDR3 extends over 15 amino acids. V was pared by 4 bases and J by 4 bases, with 8 bases of the junction left unmatched. Per germline, CDR1 SGHDT and CDR2 YYEEEE. The CDR3 DNA reads TGTGCCAGCAGCACAACAGGGGGCGAGGGCTATGGCTACACCTTC. Translated: CASSTTGGEGYGYTF.

The chain links TRBV19 to TRBJ2-7; D is perhaps TRBD1 (5 bases). Germline lookup yields CDR1 LNHDA and CDR2 SQIVND (reference sequence). The CDR3 runs to 16 residues. Trimming stripped 4 bases from V and 0 bases from J, with 16 bases between. The CDR3 DNA reads as TGTGCCAGTAGTACAGCAGACAGTTGGGGCTCCTACGAGCAGTACTTC. As protein: CASSTADSWGSYEQYF.

This clone was found a few times. This chain links TRBV27 with TRBJ2-1; 9 bases line up with TRBD1. The CDR3 length is 14 residues. CDR1 and CDR2 from the germline V gene are MNHEY and SMNVEV (reference sequence). After removal of 5 bases from V and 7 bases from J, the junction contained 6 bases not matched to a gene. CDR3 in amino acids: CASSKDRGRNEQFF. The CDR3 nucleotides are TGTGCCAGCAGTAAGGACAGGGGCCGTAATGAGCAGTTCTTC.

V usage is TRBV6-5 and J usage is TRBJ2-7; 8 bases are a match to TRBD1. The V gene end was trimmed by 5 bases and the J gene end by 7 bases; junction bases not matched to a gene: 7. The CDR3 sequence is 13 residues long. Per the germline V gene, CDR1 is MNHEY and CDR2 is SVGAGI. CDR3 loop: CASSTQGAQEQYF. The CDR3 coding sequence is TGTGCCAGCAGTACCCAGGGGGCGCAAGAGCAGTACTTC.

This chain uses TRBV19 with TRBJ1-2; no clear D. Germline V CDR1 and CDR2: LNHDA, SQIVND (reference sequence). V lost 5 bases and J lost 0, with 10 bases in between. The CDR3 is 14 residues long. CDR3 residues: CASSGHTTNYGYTF. CDR3 in DNA: TGTGCCAGTAGTGGGCACACCACTAACTATGGCTACACCTTC. The full variable domain, completed using reference TRBV19 and TRBJ1-2, is DGGITQSPKYLFRKEGQNVTLSCEQNLNHDAMYWYRQDPGQGLRLIYYSQIVNDFQKGDIAEGYSVSREKKESFPLTVTSAQKNPTAFYLCASSGHTTNYGYTFGSGTRLTVV.

This chain connects TRBV7-2 to TRBJ2-5; 14 bases line up with TRBD2. Looked up from germline, CDR1 is SGHTA and CDR2 is FQGNSA. The CDR3 totals 15 residues. Trimming removed 5 bases from V and 5 bases from J; junction bases left unmatched: 4. For the CDR3, the DNA is TGTGCCAGCAGCAGGACTAGCGGGAGGTTTGAGACCCAGTACTTC. Protein product: CASSRTSGRFETQYF.

V is TRBV6-5 and J is TRBJ2-5; 12 nucleotides align to TRBD1. Germline V CDR1 and CDR2: MNHEY, SVGAGI. With V trimmed by 6 bases and J by 1 base, 3 bases remained unmatched. The CDR3 totals 15 residues. This chain's CDR3 is CASRGQGAPQETQYF. The CDR3 bases are TGTGCCAGCAGGGGACAGGGGGCGCCCCAAGAGACCCAGTACTTC.

The genes are TRBV7-2 and TRBJ2-7; maybe TRBD1 (5 bases). The germline V and J ends were trimmed by 2 bases and 2 bases, with 10 bases remaining between them. The germline gives CDR1 SGHTA, CDR2 FQGNSA. This CDR3 has 14 residues. CDR3 nucleotides: TGTGCCAGCAGCTTAATGGGGCAAACCTACGAGCAGTACTTC. It is translated as CASSLMGQTYEQYF.

The chain is built from TRBV7-2 and TRBJ2-3, with D possibly TRBD1 on 6 matching bases. Trimming removed 1 base from V and 6 bases from J, with 8 bases in between. The CDR3 sequence is 13 residues long. Germline CDR1 SGHTA, CDR2 FQGNSA. CDR3 sequence (DNA): TGTGCCAGCAGCTTAGGAACAGGGGATACGCAGTATTTT. Amino acid sequence: CASSLGTGDTQYF.

J is TRBJ2-2 and V is TRBV4-3; D gene uncertain. The CDR3 extends over 11 amino acids. Germline V lookup: CDR1 LGHNA, CDR2 YSLEER. The V and J ends lost 10 bases and 8 bases respectively, with 11 bases between them. CDR3 coding DNA: TGCGCCACAGGTGGCAGGGGGGAGCTGTTTTTT. Protein: CATGGRGELFF.

The J gene is TRBJ2-1, the V gene TRBV25-1; the D gene is possibly TRBD1 (5 bases). Germline V gene lookup returns CDR1 MGHDK and CDR2 SYGVNS. The CDR3 loop spans 15 amino acids. V shed 3 bases and J shed 5 bases, with 14 bases lying between them. Here the CDR3 DNA reads TGTGCCAGCAGTGATGGGGCAGCCCTCGACAATGAGCAGTTCTTC. Protein product: CASSDGAALDNEQFF.

This chain joins TRBV30 and TRBJ1-6; the D is unclear. CDR3 size: 16 residues. Germline V gene lookup returns CDR1 GTSNPN and CDR2 SVGIG (reference sequence). V shed 2 bases and J shed 0 bases, with 11 bases lying between them. The DNA for the CDR3 is TGTGCCTGGAGTCCCAAGTTGAGCTCCTATAATTCACCCCTCCACTTT. Its protein product is CAWSPKLSSYNSPLHF.

The chain carries TRBV19 and TRBJ1-2; 8 nucleotides align to TRBD1. The V and J ends lost 6 bases and 5 bases, in that order; junction bases with no gene match: 11. This CDR3 region has 15 residues. Germline V gene sequence: CDR1 LNHDA, CDR2 SQIVND (reference sequence). The CDR3 sequence: CASRSQGVAGYGYTF. CDR3 in DNA: TGTGCCAGTAGATCACAGGGGGTCGCTGGATATGGCTACACCTTC.

The CDR3 coding sequence is TGTGCCAGCAGCTTGGTGGGCCCATCCTACGAGCAGTACTTC. It yields the protein CASSLVGPSYEQYF. The chain joins TRBV7-9 to TRBJ2-7; D remains ambiguous. Germline V gene sequence: CDR1 SEHNR, CDR2 FQNEAQ (reference sequence). CDR3 size: 14 residues. The ends were cut back, 3 bases at V and 1 base at J, with 10 bases in the middle.

The V call is TRBV19, the J call TRBJ1-1, with 7 bases that match TRBD1. Germline CDR1 reads LNHDA; CDR2 reads SQIVND (reference sequence). The CDR3 has 18 amino acids. The ends lost 1 base at V and 6 bases at J; junction bases unmatched: 17. CDR3 loop: CASSIGKPGVGGFAEAFF. In nucleotides, the CDR3 is TGTGCCAGTAGTATAGGCAAACCCGGAGTAGGGGGCTTCGCTGAAGCTTTCTTT.

The rearrangement links TRBV5-1 to TRBJ2-1; 8 bases match TRBD1. V shed 3 bases, J shed 1 base, and the junction held 6 bases outside the gene matches. Germline V CDR1 and CDR2: SGHRS, YFSETQ. CDR3 length: 16 residues. The CDR3 region is CASSSVTGGSYNEQFF. In DNA form, the CDR3 reads TGCGCCAGCAGCTCAGTCACAGGGGGGTCCTACAATGAGCAGTTCTTC. Full variable domain (rest looked up from reference TRBV5-1 and TRBJ2-1): KAGVTQTPRYLIKTRGQQVTLSCSPISGHRSVSWYQQTPGQGLQFLFEYFSETQRNKGNFPGRFSGRQFSNSRSEMNVSTLELGDSALYLCASSSVTGGSYNEQFFGPGTRLTVL.

There are a few counts of this clone. This sequence joins TRBV5-5 and TRBJ1-3; 7 bases map to TRBD1. Trimming removed 2 bases from V and 4 bases from J; junction bases left unmatched: 3. This CDR3 has 14 amino acids. Germline V gene data show CDR1 as SGHKS and CDR2 as YYEKEE (reference sequence). The CDR3 is CASSLRQGGNTIYF. CDR3 nucleotide sequence: TGTGCCAGCAGCTTACGACAGGGAGGAAACACCATATATTTT.

The chain carries TRBV29-1 and TRBJ2-7; 12 bases match TRBD2. The CDR3 totals 15 residues. Trimming at V came to 6 bases and at J to 6 bases, leaving 12 bases not matched to a gene. The germline V gene encodes CDR1 SQVTM and CDR2 ANQGSEA. The CDR3, as DNA: TGCAGCGTGTGGAACGGACTAGCGGGATTTGGCGAGCAGTACTTC. Its translation is CSVWNGLAGFGEQYF.

The chain carries TRBV28 and TRBJ2-7; 11 positions match TRBD2. The ends lost 7 bases at V and 6 bases at J; junction bases unmatched: 11. This CDR3 has 15 amino acids. Germline CDR1 MDHEN, CDR2 SYDVKM. CDR3: CASNPGTSGQGEQYF. CDR3 nucleotides: TGTGCCAGCAACCCCGGGACTAGCGGCCAGGGCGAGCAGTACTTC.

There are a few counts of this clone. The chain employs TRBV6-7 and TRBJ1-2; TRBD1 is a possible D gene (6 bases). TRBV6-7 is placed among ORFs of uncertain function. This CDR3 has 16 amino acids. The V end lost 2 bases, the J end lost 4 bases, and 17 bases lay between the germline ends. The CDR3 DNA follows: TGTGCCAGCAGTTACCCCCCAGGGGCCAGACGCTATGGCTACACCTTC. Its protein product is CASSYPPGARRYGYTF.

The DNA of the CDR3 is TGTGCCAGCAGCTTGGGAGGGGGGGTTAGCGCCTACGAGCAGTACTTC. Translation gives CASSLGGGVSAYEQYF. V and J are TRBV5-4 and TRBJ2-7; D perhaps matches TRBD2 (7 bases). The length of the CDR3 is 16 residues. Germline V gives CDR1 SGHNT, CDR2 YYREEE (reference sequence). The V gene lost 0 bases and the J gene lost 2 bases, with 15 bases spanning the gap.

The CDR3 loop reads CASSEARGGINIQYF. The DNA for the CDR3 is TGTGCCAGCAGTGAAGCGCGGGGGGGTATAAACATTCAGTACTTC. This rearrangement joins TRBV2 to TRBJ2-4, with 9 bases fitting TRBD2. Losses at the gene ends were 0 bases for V and 6 bases for J; bases not matched to a gene: 3. Per the germline V gene, CDR1 is SNHLY and CDR2 is FYNNEI. The CDR3 is 15 amino acids.